The present T cell receptor beta chain was sequenced within a study of regulatory T cells in long-lasting Graves disease. The table lists this clonotype with many counts. Libraries of TCR beta came from iRepertoire HTBI primers plus Arm-PCR of CDR3 regions. TCRdb reprocessed the multiplex PCR reads with MiXCR, giving one entry per CDR3 protein. The sample lists approximately 350,000 distinct CDR3 sequences, approximately 12% seen once, with around 18% in the top ten. Time point: newly diagnosed GD, antithyroid drugs for less than 3 months. PBMC-extracted RNA yielded the TCR library. This sample also belongs to another study, concerning T cells in Graves' hyperthyroidism and ophthalmopathy.

The clonotype comes from a woman aged 18-29 years with Graves disease. Sequencing was performed on peripheral blood mononuclear cells (PBMCs), taken at new diagnosis, from a patient treated with antithyroid drugs.

The CDR3 is CASSPLAGGYEQYF. The CDR3 nucleotides are TGTGCCAGCAGCCCCCTAGCGGGAGGCTACGAGCAGTACTTC. The chain links TRBV7-2 to TRBJ2-7; 11 bases map to TRBD2. This CDR3 comprises 14 residues. V was pared by 5 bases and J by 3 bases, with 3 bases of the junction left unmatched. The germline CDR1 and CDR2 sequences are SGHTA and FQGNSA. Full variable domain (outside the CDR3, taken from reference TRBV7-2 and TRBJ2-7): GAGVSQSPSNKVTEKGKDVELRCDPISGHTALYWYRQSLGQGLEFLIYFQGNSAPDKSGLPSDRFSAERTGGSVSTLTIQRTQQEDSAVYLCASSPLAGGYEQYFGPGTRLTVT.